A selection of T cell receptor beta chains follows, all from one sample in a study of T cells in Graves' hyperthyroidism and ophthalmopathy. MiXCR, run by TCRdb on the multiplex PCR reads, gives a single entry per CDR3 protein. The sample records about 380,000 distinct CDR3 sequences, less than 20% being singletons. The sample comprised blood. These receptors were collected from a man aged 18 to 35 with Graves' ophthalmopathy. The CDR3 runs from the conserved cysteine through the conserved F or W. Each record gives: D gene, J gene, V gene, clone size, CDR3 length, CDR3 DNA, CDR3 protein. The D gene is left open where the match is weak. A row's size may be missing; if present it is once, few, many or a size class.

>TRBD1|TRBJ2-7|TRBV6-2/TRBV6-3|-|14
TGTGCCAGCAGCGGGGACAGGGTGATCTACGAGCAGTACTTC
CASSGDRVIYEQYF
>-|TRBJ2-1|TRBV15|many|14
TGTGCCACCAGCAGAGGTTTTGATCCCAGCGGGCAGTTCTTC
CATSRGFDPSGQFF
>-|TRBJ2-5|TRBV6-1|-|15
TGTGCCAGCAGCCCAAGCGGGCAGGGCCGGGAGACCCAGTACTTC
CASSPSGQGRETQYF
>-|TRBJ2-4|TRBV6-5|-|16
TGTGCCAGCAGTTACTCTCTTGCCCTTGAGGGAAACATTCAGTACTTC
CASSYSLALEGNIQYF
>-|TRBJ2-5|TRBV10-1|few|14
TGCGCCAGCAGTGAGTCTCCGGGCCAAGAGACCCAGTACTTC
CASSESPGQETQYF
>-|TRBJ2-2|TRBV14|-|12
TGTGCCAGCAGCCCAACAACGGGCAGACTGTTTTTT
CASSPTTGRLFF
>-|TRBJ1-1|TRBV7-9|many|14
TGTGCCAGCAGCTTAGCGCAGGGGCGCCCTGAAGCTTTCTTT
CASSLAQGRPEAFF
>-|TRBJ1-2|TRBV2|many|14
TGTGCCAGCAGTGAATTTCAGGGGCCGGGGGGCTACACCTTC
CASSEFQGPGGYTF
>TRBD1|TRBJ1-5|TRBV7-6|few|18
TGTGCCAGCAGCTTATGGGGGACAGGGTCTGACCCTAATCAGCCCCAGCATTTT
CASSLWGTGSDPNQPQHF
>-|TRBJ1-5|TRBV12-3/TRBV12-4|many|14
TGTGCCAGCAGTTTCTCGGGCGGCAATCAGCCCCAGCATTTT
CASSFSGGNQPQHF
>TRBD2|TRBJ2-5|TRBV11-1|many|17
TGTGCCAGCAGCTTAGCGGCTGGGACTAGCGGGGCAGAGACCCAGTACTTC
CASSLAAGTSGAETQYF
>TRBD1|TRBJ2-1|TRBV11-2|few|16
TGTGCCAGCAGCCACCTCGCCCGGGACAGGGGCAATGAGCAGTTCTTC
CASSHLARDRGNEQFF
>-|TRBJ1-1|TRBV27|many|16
TGTGCCAGCAGTTTATTGGGCCAGGCTAAGAACACTGAAGCTTTCTTT
CASSLLGQAKNTEAFF
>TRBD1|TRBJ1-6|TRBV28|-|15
TGTGCCAGCAGTCCTGGGACAGCCCGTAATTCACCCCTCCACTTT
CASSPGTARNSPLHF
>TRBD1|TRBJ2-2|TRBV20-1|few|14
TGCAGTGCCAGGGGGACGATGAACACCGGGGAGCTGTTTTTT
CSARGTMNTGELFF
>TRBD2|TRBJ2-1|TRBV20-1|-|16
TGCAGCGCCCGGGGGGGTAGCGGCAGCTCCTACAATGAGCAGTTCTTC
CSARGGSGSSYNEQFF
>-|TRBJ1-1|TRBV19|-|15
TGTGCCAGTAGTATAGATGCGCGGACGAACACTGAAGCTTTCTTT
CASSIDARTNTEAFF
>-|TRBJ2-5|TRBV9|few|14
TGTGCCAGCAGCGCGGGAAGAGGGAGGGAGACCCAGTACTTC
CASSAGRGRETQYF
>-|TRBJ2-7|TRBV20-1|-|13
TGCAGTGCTGCTCGGGGCAGCTCCTACGAGCAGTACTTC
CSAARGSSYEQYF
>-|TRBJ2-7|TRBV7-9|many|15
TGTGCCAGCAGCTTAGTCTGGGCAGGCCCTTACGAGCAGTACTTC
CASSLVWAGPYEQYF
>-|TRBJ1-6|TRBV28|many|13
TGTGCCAGCAGGGGGGGTACCATCTCACCCCTCCACTTT
CASRGGTISPLHF
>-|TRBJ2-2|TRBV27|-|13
TGTGCCAGCAGTTTATGGACCACCGGGGAGCTGTTTTTT
CASSLWTTGELFF
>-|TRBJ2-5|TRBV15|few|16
TGTGCCACCAGCAGAAGTCTTTTGCAGGCCCAAGAGACCCAGTACTTC
CATSRSLLQAQETQYF
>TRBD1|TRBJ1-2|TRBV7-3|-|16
TGTGCCAGCAGCTCCTTAGAGCAGGGGGGTAACTATGGCTACACCTTC
CASSSLEQGGNYGYTF
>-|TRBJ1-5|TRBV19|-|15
TGTGCCAGTACCCCACTCAGTTCTAGCAATCAGCCCCAGCATTTT
CASTPLSSSNQPQHF
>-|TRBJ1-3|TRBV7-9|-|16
TGTGCCAGCAGCCCCGGACCCACTTCCTCTGGAAACACCATATATTTT
CASSPGPTSSGNTIYF
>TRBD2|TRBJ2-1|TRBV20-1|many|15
TGCAGTGCTCAGCGAGGGGACTACTCCTACAATGAGCAGTTCTTC
CSAQRGDYSYNEQFF
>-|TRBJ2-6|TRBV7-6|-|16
TGTGCCAGCAGCCCGAGAGGGTACCCTGGGGCCAACGTCCTGACTTTC
CASSPRGYPGANVLTF
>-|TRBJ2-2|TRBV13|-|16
TGTGCCAGCAGCTTAGCGGGTCGGGGTTGGTCCGGGGAGCTGTTTTTT
CASSLAGRGWSGELFF
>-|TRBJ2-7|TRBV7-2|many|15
TGTGCCAGCAGCTTCAGGCTGGGGGGCGGAGACGAGCAGTACTTC
CASSFRLGGGDEQYF
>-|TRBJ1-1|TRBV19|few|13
TGTGCCAGTCAGGGGACCCGGGGGGCTGAAGCTTTCTTT
CASQGTRGAEAFF
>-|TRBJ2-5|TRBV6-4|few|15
TGTGCCATCACTCGCCTCGACGAGGGCCAAGAGACCCAGTACTTC
CAITRLDEGQETQYF
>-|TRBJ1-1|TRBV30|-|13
TGTGCCTGGGAACCGGGGAGGAACACTGAAGCTTTCTTT
CAWEPGRNTEAFF
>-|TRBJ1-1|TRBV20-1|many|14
TGCAGTGCTAGAGTACTGGGGATGGGAGGTGAAGCTTTCTTT
CSARVLGMGGEAFF
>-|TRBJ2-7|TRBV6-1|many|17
TGTGCCAGCAGTGAGCCCGACCGAAACCTCCCTCCCTACGAGCAGTACTTC
CASSEPDRNLPPYEQYF
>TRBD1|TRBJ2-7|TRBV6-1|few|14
TGTGCCAGCAGTGCTAATGGACAGGGCTACGAGCAGTACTTC
CASSANGQGYEQYF
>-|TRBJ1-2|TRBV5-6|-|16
TGTGCCAGCAGCTTAGATGAGGACGCCTACTCCTTTGGCTACACCTTC
CASSLDEDAYSFGYTF
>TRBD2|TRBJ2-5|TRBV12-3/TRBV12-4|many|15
TGTGCCAGCAGCCTTAGCGGGGTCGGGAAAGAGACCCAGTACTTC
CASSLSGVGKETQYF
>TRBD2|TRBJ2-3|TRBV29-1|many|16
TGCAGCGTTGAAGGGGGGACTAGAGGAAGCACAGATACGCAGTATTTT
CSVEGGTRGSTDTQYF
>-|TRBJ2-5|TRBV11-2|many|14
TGTGCCAGCAGCTTATCCGGGGGCAGGGAGACCCAGTACTTC
CASSLSGGRETQYF
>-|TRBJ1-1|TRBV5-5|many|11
TGTGCCAGCAGCTTCAGCACTGAAGCTTTCTTT
CASSFSTEAFF
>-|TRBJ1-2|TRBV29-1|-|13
TGCAGCGTTGAAGACCTGGGGCTTTATGGCTACACCTTC
CSVEDLGLYGYTF
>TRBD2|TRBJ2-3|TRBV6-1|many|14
TGTGCCATCGCTACTAGCGGGGGGGCCCATACGCAGTATTTT
CAIATSGGAHTQYF
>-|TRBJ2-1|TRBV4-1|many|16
TGCGCCAGCAGCCAAGATCTCGGGGGTGGGTGGAATGAGCAGTTCTTC
CASSQDLGGGWNEQFF
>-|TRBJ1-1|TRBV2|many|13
TGTGCCAGCAAACGGGAAACTAACACTGAAGCTTTCTTT
CASKRETNTEAFF
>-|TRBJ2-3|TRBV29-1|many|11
TGCAGCGTTTCGGTCTTGGATACGCAGTATTTT
CSVSVLDTQYF
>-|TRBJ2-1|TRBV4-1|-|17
TGCGCCAGCAGCCAAGTCGGTTTCCGGCAAACGTATAATGAGCAGTTCTTC
CASSQVGFRQTYNEQFF
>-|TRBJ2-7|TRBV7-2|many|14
TGTGCCAGCAGCCCCGGTCTAAGCTCCTACGAGCAGTACTTC
CASSPGLSSYEQYF
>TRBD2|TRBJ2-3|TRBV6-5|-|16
TGTGCCAGCAGTTACCTAGCGGGGGACGGCACAGATACGCAGTATTTT
CASSYLAGDGTDTQYF
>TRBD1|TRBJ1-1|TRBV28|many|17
TGTGCCAGCAGTTTCTCACCGGGACAGCTGGAGAACACTGAAGCTTTCTTT
CASSFSPGQLENTEAFF
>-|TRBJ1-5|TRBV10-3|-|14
TGTGCCATCAGTGCCACAGGGAGCAATCAGCCCCAGCATTTT
CAISATGSNQPQHF
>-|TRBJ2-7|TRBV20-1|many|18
TGCAGTGCCCGCCGGTGGGCGGAGCCTGGAGAGGAGATCTACGAGCAGTACTTC
CSARRWAEPGEEIYEQYF
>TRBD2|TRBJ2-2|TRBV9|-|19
TGTGCCAGCAGCGTAGGGGGAGGTCTAGCGGGCGTTTCCCTTCGGGAGCTGTTTTTT
CASSVGGGLAGVSLRELFF
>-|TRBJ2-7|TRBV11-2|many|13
TGTGCCAGCAGCTTAGATCCGTCCTACGAGCAGTACTTC
CASSLDPSYEQYF
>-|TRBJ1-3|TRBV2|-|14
TGTGCCAGCAGTGAAGCGAGGGTTAGAAACACCATATATTTT
CASSEARVRNTIYF